Listed below are T cell receptor beta chains from one sample, sequenced in a study of metastatic and nonmetastatic thyroid tumors. Using MiXCR, TCRdb reanalyzed the PCR reads. The sample comprises tens of thousands of clones, approximately 15% of which are singletons, and roughly 7.1% rests with the top ten. Sequenced input: blood. The receptors here all came from a female donor with papillary thyroid cancer or a benign thyroid nodule (not recorded which). Some clones in this sample may be carry-over from other donors' samples. Both conserved end residues are trimmed from each CDR3. A D gene is named only where the DNA matches it firmly. Size is stated for part of the rows, as once, few or many counts, or as a class when the clone is expanded.

d_gene: -; abundance: few; j_gene: TRBJ1-5; v_gene: TRBV15; CDR3aa: ATSRVAGAYSNQPQH
d_gene: TRBD1; abundance: -; j_gene: TRBJ1-6; v_gene: TRBV7-3; CDR3aa: ASSSQGAASPLH
d_gene: -; abundance: many; j_gene: TRBJ2-7; v_gene: TRBV5-1; CDR3aa: ASSGDPASLGYEQY
d_gene: TRBD1; abundance: many; j_gene: TRBJ1-5; v_gene: TRBV6-6; CDR3aa: ASSYSIMGQGANQPQH
d_gene: -; abundance: many; j_gene: TRBJ1-3; v_gene: TRBV9; CDR3aa: ASSPQLVGAGNTIY
d_gene: -; abundance: many; j_gene: TRBJ2-1; v_gene: TRBV7-2; CDR3aa: ASSLAGRGQSSYNEQF
d_gene: -; abundance: few; j_gene: TRBJ2-7; v_gene: TRBV2; CDR3aa: ASSVPPKTHEQY
d_gene: TRBD1; abundance: many; j_gene: TRBJ1-5; v_gene: TRBV20-1; CDR3aa: SARATGVNRPQH
d_gene: -; abundance: -; j_gene: TRBJ2-7; v_gene: TRBV20-1; CDR3aa: SAGGAGWYEQY
d_gene: -; abundance: many; j_gene: TRBJ2-7; v_gene: TRBV6-2/TRBV6-3; CDR3aa: ASSYDHGSYEQY
d_gene: -; abundance: few; j_gene: TRBJ1-6; v_gene: TRBV7-8; CDR3aa: ASSSRSLQGALH
d_gene: TRBD2; abundance: -; j_gene: TRBJ2-3; v_gene: TRBV5-1; CDR3aa: ASSFTTSGRDKNTQY